This T cell receptor (beta chain) was captured by sequencing in a study of cytomegalovirus exposure and HLA in healthy donors listed by TCRdb under 2017. Study-level background: In an earlier analysis of approximately 500 of the donors, under 300 Gb of sequence data and 95 million to 130 million unique TCR beta sequences from about 179 million T cells were reported. An early release that covered roughly 600 HLA-typed donors contained about 290 gigabases of sequencing data and around 80 million unique TCR sequences. Of the roughly 390 genotyped donors, 81% were placed in the genetic ancestry cluster associated with self-reported Caucasian donors. The study aimed to test whether signatures of past pathogen exposure could be identified by cataloging public T cell receptors. Using immunosequencing, the study profiled T cell repertoires from around 680 subjects and related those repertoires to cytomegalovirus serostatus. A separate validation cohort of 100 to 150 different subjects was used in addition to the roughly 700-subject first cohort. To predict cytomegalovirus infection status, the study brought together high-throughput TCR immunosequencing, statistical association of individual TCRs with disease status, and machine learning. To study patterns of TCR occurrence, a later analysis re-analyzed previously published TCR beta repertoires from 666 donors and added high-resolution HLA genotyping. Rather than using new phenotypic data, the later analysis identified candidate immune exposures from TCR beta sequences and from how often those sequences occurred across donors. An earlier analysis of several hundred of the donors used high-throughput TCR beta sequencing to judge whether each TCR beta V gene segment behaved as functional or pseudogenic. Donor age, sex, ethnicity and CMV serostatus were compiled together with the repertoire data. A later genetic analysis used genome-wide SNP genotypes for 398 of the 666 donors, treating that subset as a discovery cohort. All discovery cohort repertoires had been generated using a single sequencing platform. Both class I and class II loci were covered by HLA typing, at four-digit resolution. The number of donors typed differed by locus, with roughly 620-630 for A, B, C, DRB1 and DQB1, more than 500 for DQA1, approximately 570 for DPA1, and roughly 450 for DPB1. Several DR-DQ haplotypes were handled as single units for association and clustering because linkage in the cohort was strong. Across 398 genotyped donors of the cohort, an average of 235,054 unique TCR beta nucleotide sequences per donor were sequenced, and roughly 18% of those sequences were non-productive. Here is what the overall study found, with its caveats: Correlated functional status among segregating V segments might be attributable to linkage disequilibrium, but an unknown experimental factor could not be ruled out. Only TCR beta chains were sequenced in this cohort, and the absence of alpha or paired-chain data limited detectable features. According to a later analysis, parvovirus B19, influenza, CMV and Epstein-Barr virus appeared linked to several top co-occurrence clusters. In an earlier analysis of approximately 590 of the donors, most TCR beta V segments appeared in productive rearrangements about 90% or about 30% of the time, broadly matching IMGT annotations. In a later analysis, TCR association rates were found to vary across HLA loci, with the most associated TCRs seen for DRB1 alleles and the fewest for HLA-C alleles. A later genetic analysis reported fewer N-insertions in productive TCRs among donors in an Asian-associated ancestry cluster than the roughly 670-donor mean. When HLA alleles, especially DR and DQ, strongly co-occurred, TCR associations were difficult to assign to individual alleles. According to the authors, the approach could potentially be generalized to other disease states and immunological phenotypes. Some IMGT-functional V segments, including TRBV6-2 and TRBV6-3, could not be distinguished by the 87-base-pair reads and were therefore excluded. Roughly uniform sequencing depth across donors was assumed in presence/absence analyses, although this assumption may not hold. Across donors, most TCR sequences were observed very rarely, whereas some public TCRs were present in many individuals. According to a later analysis, most CMV-associated TCR beta chains appeared to be HLA-restricted, and the HLA associations seemed to be driven largely by CMV exposure. Compared with equally common non-associated chains, HLA-associated TCR beta chains in a later analysis were more clonally expanded and had lower generation probabilities. For the cohort, immune exposure information was limited to CMV serostatus. In a later analysis, some 17,000 TCR beta sequences were associated with specific HLA alleles at a false discovery rate of 0.05. V-gene and J-gene trimming of TCR beta chains was associated with a missense DCLRE1C variant in a later genetic analysis, and the association was replicated in an independent cohort. Because counts were too low, about 18 rarely observed V segments, including chromosome 9 orphons, were left out of the earlier analysis of some 640 of the donors. A further reported finding was that TCR beta sequences accurately predicted the HLA-A and HLA-B alleles for most subjects in the first cohort. Three of the identified cytomegalovirus-associated TCR beta chains were confirmed in vitro to be specific for cytomegalovirus antigens. The classifier was reported to diagnose cytomegalovirus status with high specificity and sensitivity in both the original and validation cohorts. A cluster of highly shared sequence variants was judged likely to be a technical artifact of the sequencing pipeline. The study gave a list of under 200 TCR beta chains associated with cytomegalovirus. Because HLA typing was missing for some donors at each locus, association tests included only the typed subset.

As for this clone: Its binding antigen is unknown. No base qualities exist here, and no much larger clone lies one base off it.

The library was made by the immunoSEQ multiplex PCR assay. For the multiplex PCR, a mixture combining 60 forward primers for TCR Vbeta segments and 13 reverse primers for TCR Jbeta segments was used. Amplification of the CDR3 region of rearranged TCR beta genes was performed with a multiplex PCR assay on genomic DNA. Amplified TCR beta libraries were sequenced as 87-base-pair reads on the Illumina HiSeq System. On the authors' methods: A later analysis tallied 75 million to 95 million unique TCR beta chains across the 666 repertoires, and about 10 million of those chains were shared by two or more donors. A nearest-neighbor algorithm error-corrected the raw reads and collapsed the reads into unique sequences, merging closely related sequences to remove PCR and sequencing errors. To assign V, D and J gene segments, CDR3 sequences were aligned to IMGT reference sequences. For a sequence to be retained, at least a six-nucleotide match to both a V gene segment and a J gene segment was required. Rearrangements were called productive when the CDR3 lacked stop codons and stayed in frame with V and J; all others were non-productive. CDR3 was defined by IMGT convention, running from the second conserved V-encoded cysteine to the conserved J-encoded phenylalanine. The earlier analysis of more than 450 of the donors excluded sequences that lacked an unambiguous match to a single V gene segment. An earlier analysis of fewer than 650 of the donors classified V segments as functional when productive rearrangements were above 56.7% and as segregating when the standard deviation between donors was above 5%. A statistical classification framework was built to diagnose cytomegalovirus status from the catalog of TCR beta chain sequences. In a later analysis, TCR nucleotide sequences were compared against IMGT/GENE-DB human TR gene sequences so that V and J genes could be assigned. The TCRdist pipeline was used in a later analysis to assign CDR3 sequences and most-parsimonious VDJ recombination scenarios. In a later analysis, each TCR beta chain was defined by its CDR3 amino acid sequence together with its V-gene family, and reads without a unique V-gene family were excluded. In a later analysis, around 600 highly shared, low-generation-probability nucleotide sequences were removed to address suspected cross-contamination and a sequencing artifact. In a later analysis, a clonal expansion index for each public chain was calculated from normalized within-repertoire ranks of inferred template counts. Generation probabilities in a later analysis came from a VDJ recombination model fitted to out-of-frame rearrangements, and those results were checked against IGoR. In a later analysis, TCR-TCR, TCR-HLA and TCR-CMV co-occurrence was scored with hypergeometric tests, and a repertoire-size bias correction was applied to TCR pairs. To estimate false discovery rates, a later analysis permuted the HLA or CMV assignments 20 times. A later analysis grouped co-occurring TCRs with DBSCAN, adding TCRdist sequence similarity when clustering within HLA-allele-positive subsets. Repertoires with fewer than 30,000 or more than 120,000 public chains were left out of co-occurrence clustering, as were a handful of repertoires with anomalous nucleotide sharing. The source is immuneACCESS, and TCRdb retained only in-frame sequences with V and J called. Part of the clones is not carried over; for the studies checked, unresolved V genes explain less than half of this, and the remainder is unexplained. The V and J calls and the clone size are those of that table, but D and trimming were determined from the DNA. Recorded for this sample are approximately 82,000 clones; 62% of them occurred a single time. Of the sample, 4.5% to 5.5% is held by the ten largest clones.

In total, roughly 670 healthy bone marrow donors made up the cohort. All cohort members were sampled while nominally healthy, although unrecorded immune exposures were likely present. The donor was CMV seropositive and was included in the group of 250 to 300 seropositive cohort members. Each donor provided a peripheral blood sample, and peripheral blood mononuclear cells were used for TCR beta sequencing. Genomic DNA was extracted from the blood cell samples with the Qiagen DNeasy Blood Extraction Kit. Including the terminal cysteine and phenylalanine, the CDR3 comprises 14 residues. Just CDR3 DNA is preserved here, 42 bases in frame from base 1. CDR1 and CDR2 are read off the germline V gene as SNHLY and FYNNEI. The junction carries 15 bases between V and J, which are trimmed by 3 bases and 10 bases respectively.

The rearranged segments are TRBV2 and TRBJ2-2, with TRBD1 perhaps the D gene, on 6 matching bases. Input material: PBMCs. The receptor comes from a woman between 25 and 40 years old in good health and CMV-seropositive. The CDR3 corresponds to CASSDLDSLAELFF. The nucleotide sequence is TGTGCCAGCAGTGATTTGGACAGTCTGGCGGAGCTGTTTTTT.